A single sample is the source of the 8 T cell receptor beta chains below, sequenced in a study of identical twins' blood T cells. TCRdb re-called the 5' RACE reads with MiXCR, one entry per CDR3 protein. Altogether 350,000 to 400,000 distinct CDR3 sequences are present, under 30% being singletons, with the ten largest covering approximately 6.6%. The sequencing input was PBMCs. These receptors came from a woman aged 18 to 49 in good health.

In its sample, this clonotype was seen a few times. This sequence joins TRBV20-1 and TRBJ2-3; D gene uncertain. This CDR3 spans 14 amino acids. Germline-derived CDR1 and CDR2 are DFQATT and SNEGSKA (reference sequence). Between the trimmed V and J ends, which lost 3 bases and 0 bases, there was a span of 10 bases. The CDR3, as DNA: TGCAGTGCTAGCGGCGCGTTGAGCACAGATACGCAGTATTTT. Protein product: CSASGALSTDTQYF.

The CDR3 region has the DNA TGTGCCAGCAGCGCAGTTATCGATTCACCCCTCCACTTT. It encodes CASSAVIDSPLHF. The rearrangement links TRBV9 to TRBJ1-6; D uncertain. The V gene lost 3 bases and the J gene lost 8 bases, with 9 bases spanning the gap. Germline V gives CDR1 SGDLS, CDR2 YYNGEE. The CDR3 is made up of 13 amino acids.

This clonotype was observed many times. V is TRBV11-3 and J is TRBJ2-3; 9 nucleotides agree with TRBD1. CDR1 is SGHNT, CDR2 YENEEA, per germline. J gave up 4 bases and V 5 bases, and 7 bases lay outside the gene matches. The CDR3 runs to 15 residues. The DNA for the CDR3 is TGTGCCAGCAGCATCCTCGGGACAGGGTCAGATACGCAGTATTTT. This encodes CASSILGTGSDTQYF. Variable domain in full (rest from reference TRBV11-3 and TRBJ2-3): EAGVVQSPRYKIIEKKQPVAFWCNPISGHNTLYWYLQNLGQGPELLIRYENEEAVDDSQLPKDRFSAERLKGVDSTLKIQPAELGDSAVYLCASSILGTGSDTQYFGPGTRLTVL.

This clonotype was observed a few times. The chain employs TRBV18 and TRBJ1-2; a possible D gene is TRBD1 (6 bases). The V end was cut by 5 bases, the J end by 4 bases, with 11 bases between. Looked up from germline, CDR1 is KGHSH and CDR2 is LQKENI. The CDR3 has 13 residues. In DNA form, the CDR3 reads TGTGCCAGCTCATGGGACACTTTCTATGGCTACACCTTC. Translated: CASSWDTFYGYTF.

The V gene is TRBV5-6, the J gene TRBJ1-6; 7 bases match TRBD1. The CDR3 covers 15 residues. Germline loops: CDR1 SGHDT, CDR2 YYEEEE. The J segment lost 7 bases and the V segment lost 3 bases, leaving 7 bases of the junction unmatched. CDR3 sequence: CASSYPGQENSPLHF. CDR3 sequence (DNA): TGTGCCAGCAGCTACCCTGGACAGGAGAATTCACCCCTCCACTTT.

CDR3 DNA sequence: TGTGCCAGCAGCCCTCGGACAACTAATGAAAAACTGTTTTTT. Amino acids: CASSPRTTNEKLFF. The chain carries TRBV7-2 and TRBJ1-4, with unresolved D. The ends were cut back, 5 bases at V and 0 bases at J, with 7 bases in the middle. The length of the CDR3 is 14 residues. Germline V gene sequence: CDR1 SGHTA, CDR2 FQGNSA.

The sample holds a few counts of this clonotype. This chain connects TRBV19 to TRBJ2-1; D is ambiguous. The germline V gene has CDR1 LNHDA and CDR2 SQIVND (reference sequence). V was shortened by 5 bases and J by 5 bases, with 19 bases between the two germline ends. This CDR3 region has 16 residues. CDR3 coding DNA: TGTGCCAGTAGTGCCGACTTCTACTTAGCCCACAATGAGCAGTTCTTC. It is translated as CASSADFYLAHNEQFF.

This clonotype turned up a few times. The rearrangement uses TRBV10-3 and TRBJ1-2; D call uncertain. The CDR3 spans 12 residues. From germline, CDR1 is ENHRY and CDR2 SYGVKD. Deletions cut 7 bases from V and 4 bases from J, with 10 bases between. CDR3 sequence: CAINLDGYGYTF. In DNA, the CDR3 is TGTGCCATCAACCTCGACGGCTATGGCTACACCTTC.